This is a list of T cell receptor beta chains from one sample in a study of T cells in Graves' hyperthyroidism and ophthalmopathy. TCRdb passed the multiplex PCR reads through MiXCR, listing each CDR3 protein once. The repertoire holds fewer than 900,000 distinct CDR3 sequences, roughly a sixth seen once, with over 15% in the top ten. Source material: blood. The source of these receptors is a woman between 45 and 65 years old with Graves' hyperthyroidism that later progressed to Graves' ophthalmopathy. Both conserved end residues are part of each CDR3. A D gene is named only where the DNA matches it firmly. Clone size is given for some rows only: seen once, a few or many times, or a class if the clone is expanded.

TRBJ1-1	many	-	TRBV30	TGTGCCTGGAGTGTACGTTCCACTGAAGCTTTCTTT	CAWSVRSTEAFF
TRBJ1-5	many	-	TRBV20-1	TGCAGTGCTAGGGCAGGCCGGGACCAGCCCCAGCATTTT	CSARAGRDQPQHF
TRBJ1-6	many	TRBD1	TRBV20-1	TGCAGTGCTAGGCACAGGGGACTTCTCTCACCCCTCCACTTT	CSARHRGLLSPLHF
TRBJ1-3	-	-	TRBV15	TGTGCCACCAGCGAACGAAGGGGCTCTGGAAACACCATATATTTT	CATSERRGSGNTIYF
TRBJ2-1	-	-	TRBV27	TGTGCCAGCAGTGCACGGGGGCTTGAGCAGTTCTTC	CASSARGLEQFF
TRBJ1-5	-	TRBD1	TRBV7-6	TGTGCCAGCAGCCCCTACCCGACAGGGGACAATCAGCCCCAGCATTTT	CASSPYPTGDNQPQHF
TRBJ2-5	many	TRBD2	TRBV7-9	TGTGCCAGCACCCCGGGGGGGGCGGAGACCCAGTACTTC	CASTPGGAETQYF
TRBJ2-7	many	TRBD1	TRBV7-9	TGTGCCAGCAGCTTAATCCGAGACAGGGACTACGAGCAGTACTTC	CASSLIRDRDYEQYF
TRBJ2-7	many	-	TRBV11-3	TGTGCCAGCAGCTTAGGGGACGGGACCTACGAGCAGTACTTC	CASSLGDGTYEQYF
TRBJ2-7	-	-	TRBV2	TGTGCCAGCAGTCCGGGGTGGGGGGCGATATTTTCGTCCGGGGAGCAGTACTTC	CASSPGWGAIFSSGEQYF
TRBJ2-3	many	-	TRBV5-1	TGCGCCAGCAGTTCCTCCCGGGACGTGACGGATACGCAGTATTTT	CASSSSRDVTDTQYF
TRBJ2-2	many	-	TRBV6-2/TRBV6-3	TGTGCCAGCAGTTACGCCCGCCAGACTAACACCGGGGAGCTGTTTTTT	CASSYARQTNTGELFF
TRBJ1-1	-	-	TRBV29-1	TGCAGCGTTGTTGGGGGCTTGAACACTGAAGCTTTCTTT	CSVVGGLNTEAFF
TRBJ1-1	-	-	TRBV19	TGTGCCAGTAGTATAATGAGGGCGAACACTGAAGCTTTCTTT	CASSIMRANTEAFF
TRBJ2-7	few	-	TRBV20-1	TGCAGTGCTAGAGGTTCGATATGGGAGCAGTACTTC	CSARGSIWEQYF
TRBJ2-7	few	-	TRBV9	TGTGCCAGCTCGATTTCACAATTTGGAAACGAGCAGTACTTC	CASSISQFGNEQYF
TRBJ1-1	-	-	TRBV24-1	TGTGCCACCACCAATGAAGCTTTCTTT	CATTNEAFF
TRBJ2-3	many	TRBD2	TRBV7-9	TGTGCCAGCAGCTCCATTAGCGGGGGAGAAGATACGCAGTATTTT	CASSSISGGEDTQYF
TRBJ2-5	few	TRBD2	TRBV4-1	TGCGCCAGCAGCCTATCTAGACTAGCGGTTCAAGAGACCCAGTACTTC	CASSLSRLAVQETQYF
TRBJ2-7	-	TRBD1	TRBV5-1	TGCGCCAGCAGCTACCGGGACAGGGACCGAGGCGAGCAGTACTTC	CASSYRDRDRGEQYF
TRBJ2-1	-	TRBD2	TRBV9	TGTGCCAGCTCGGGACTAGACTACAATGAGCAGTTCTTC	CASSGLDYNEQFF
TRBJ2-7	-	-	TRBV25-1	TGTGCCAGCGGATGGATCCTCTCCTACGAGCAGTACTTC	CASGWILSYEQYF
TRBJ1-5	-	TRBD1	TRBV7-2	TGTGCCAGCAGCTTCCGACAGGGAAGGAATCAGCCCCAGCATTTT	CASSFRQGRNQPQHF
TRBJ1-5	few	TRBD1	TRBV10-2	TGCGCCAGCAGTGTCACAGGGGGCGCAGAACAGCCCCAGCATTTT	CASSVTGGAEQPQHF
TRBJ1-1	many	-	TRBV20-1	TGCAGTGCTAGAGGGGCGGGCCGTGGCACTGAAGCTTTCTTT	CSARGAGRGTEAFF
TRBJ1-4	-	TRBD1	TRBV29-1	TGCAGCGTTGGGGGACAGGGGGCAATGGGTGAAAAACTGTTTTTT	CSVGGQGAMGEKLFF
TRBJ2-3	many	-	TRBV20-1	TGCAGTGCTAGTACCGGGACCCCCGGCCCCACAGATACGCAGTATTTT	CSASTGTPGPTDTQYF
TRBJ1-5	many	-	TRBV5-1	TGTGCCAGCAGTTTGGCTGGGTATAGCAATCAGCCCCAGCATTTT	CASSLAGYSNQPQHF
TRBJ1-2	few	-	TRBV6-5	TGTGCCAGCAGTTACAGCCCTCGTGGACAGGGCTACACCTTC	CASSYSPRGQGYTF
TRBJ1-4	-	-	TRBV19	TGTGCCAGTAGTTATCAGACGGCGACGATTCGGGAAAAACTGTTTTTT	CASSYQTATIREKLFF
TRBJ1-4	-	-	TRBV30	TGTGCCTGGAGTGTACGCGGGTCGGGTGAAAAACTGTTTTTT	CAWSVRGSGEKLFF
TRBJ1-5	-	TRBD1	TRBV6-1	TGTGCCAGCAGTGATTCCGTGGGACAGGTCAGGCCCCAGCATTTT	CASSDSVGQVRPQHF
TRBJ2-7	-	TRBD2	TRBV18	TGTGCCAGCTCACCGGGGACTAGCGGGACCTCCTACGAGCAGTACTTC	CASSPGTSGTSYEQYF
TRBJ2-1	few	-	TRBV6-1	TGTGCCAGCAGTGAATTGGCCGAGCAGTTCTTC	CASSELAEQFF
TRBJ2-7	few	TRBD1	TRBV5-1	TGCGCCAGCAGCGACAGGGGACTTTCCGGATCCGAGCAGTACTTC	CASSDRGLSGSEQYF
TRBJ2-7	-	-	TRBV4-1	TGCGCCAGCAGCCAAGATAGAAGGGGCTACGAGCAGTACTTC	CASSQDRRGYEQYF
TRBJ1-6	many	-	TRBV5-1	TGCGCCAGCAGCTTGGTATCAGGGAGGGGAAATTCACCCCTCCACTTT	CASSLVSGRGNSPLHF
TRBJ1-1	many	TRBD1	TRBV6-1	TGTGCCAGCAGGACAGGGGCGGGGAACACTGAAGCTTTCTTT	CASRTGAGNTEAFF
TRBJ1-2	-	TRBD1	TRBV6-1	TGTGCCAGCAGTGAACAAGCCCAGGGGGGACGGTCAATTTCCTATGGCTACACCTTC	CASSEQAQGGRSISYGYTF
TRBJ1-2	-	TRBD1	TRBV2	TGTGCCAGCAGGGGGGACAGAAGTTCGGACGGCTACACCTTC	CASRGDRSSDGYTF
TRBJ1-1	few	TRBD1	TRBV19	TGTGCCAGTAGTGCCCGACAGGGGATTGAAGCTTTCTTT	CASSARQGIEAFF
TRBJ1-4	-	TRBD1	TRBV6-1	TGTGCCAGCGGGCAGGGACAGGGGGCAGCTAATGAAAAACTGTTTTTT	CASGQGQGAANEKLFF
TRBJ2-4	many	TRBD1	TRBV7-2	TGTGCCAGCAGCTTAACCCCGCCAGGACAGGCTCAGTACTTC	CASSLTPPGQAQYF
TRBJ2-1	many	TRBD2	TRBV3-1	TGTGCCAGCAGCCCATTAGGAATATACGGGGGGGCCATCGAGCAGTTCTTC	CASSPLGIYGGAIEQFF
TRBJ2-1	many	-	TRBV30	TGTGCCTGGAACTTTCGAGCCTACAATGAGCAGTTCTTC	CAWNFRAYNEQFF